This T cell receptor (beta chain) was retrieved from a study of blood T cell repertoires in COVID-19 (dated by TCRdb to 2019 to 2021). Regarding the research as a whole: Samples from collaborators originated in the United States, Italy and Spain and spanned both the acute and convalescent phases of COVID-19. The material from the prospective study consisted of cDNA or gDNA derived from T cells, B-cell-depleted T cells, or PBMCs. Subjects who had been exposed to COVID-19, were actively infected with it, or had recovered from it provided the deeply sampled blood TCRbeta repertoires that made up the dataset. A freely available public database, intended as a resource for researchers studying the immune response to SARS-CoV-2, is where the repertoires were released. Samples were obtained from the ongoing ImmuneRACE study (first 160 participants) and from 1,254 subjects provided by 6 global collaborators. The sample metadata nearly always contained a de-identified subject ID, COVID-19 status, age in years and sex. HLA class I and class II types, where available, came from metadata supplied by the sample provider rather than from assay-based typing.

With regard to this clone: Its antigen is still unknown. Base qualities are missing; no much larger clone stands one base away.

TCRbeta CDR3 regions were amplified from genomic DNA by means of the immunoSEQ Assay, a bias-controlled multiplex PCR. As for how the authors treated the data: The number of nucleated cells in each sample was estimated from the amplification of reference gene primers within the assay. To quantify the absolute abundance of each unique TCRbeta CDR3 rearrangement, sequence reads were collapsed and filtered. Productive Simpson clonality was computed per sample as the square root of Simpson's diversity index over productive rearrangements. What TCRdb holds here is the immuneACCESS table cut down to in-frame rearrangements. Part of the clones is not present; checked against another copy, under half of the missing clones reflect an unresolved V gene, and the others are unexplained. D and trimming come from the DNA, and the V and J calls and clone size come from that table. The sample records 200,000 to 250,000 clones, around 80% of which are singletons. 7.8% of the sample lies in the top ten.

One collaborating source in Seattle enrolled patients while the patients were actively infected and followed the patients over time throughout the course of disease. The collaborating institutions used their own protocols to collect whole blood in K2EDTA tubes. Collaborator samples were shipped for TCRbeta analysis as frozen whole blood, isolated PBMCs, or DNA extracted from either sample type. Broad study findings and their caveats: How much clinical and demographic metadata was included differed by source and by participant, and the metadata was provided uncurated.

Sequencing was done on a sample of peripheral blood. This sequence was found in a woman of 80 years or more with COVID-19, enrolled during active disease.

The CDR3 is CSASADNVQETQYF. At the DNA level, the sequence is TGCAGTGCTAGTGCCGACAACGTCCAAGAGACCCAGTACTTC. This chain is built from TRBV20-1 and TRBJ2-5; no confident D gene assignment can be made. The CDR3 contains 14 residues, cysteine and phenylalanine counted. Only the CDR3 region is kept as DNA, spanning 42 bases read in frame from base 1. The germline V gene (reference sequence) supplies CDR1 DFQATT and CDR2 SNEGSKA. V loses 3 bases, J loses 1 base, and the germline ends lie 12 bases apart.